This TCR beta chain comes out of a study of cytotoxic CD8 clonotypes in ibrutinib-treated CLL. Across the study: Results showed about 24 partial and 2 complete responses; following median roughly 70 months, around 15 remained remitted, roughly 12 advanced. Study-wide findings and caveats: Rare overall, public clonotypes shrank or held steady under therapy. At ibrutinib response, clonality increased, and at progression it declined back toward baseline.

Only in-frame clones appear in the TCRdb table, and some are missing; sequencing was by immunoSEQ multiplex PCR. Altogether about 140,000 clones are present, roughly 80% being singletons, with the ten largest covering 25% to 30%. For this clone: Its matching antigen is unknown.

The TCR sequence derives from a human donor with chronic lymphocytic leukemia. Sequenced here: PBMCs, sampled after 12 months of ibrutinib treatment.

The CDR3 nucleotides are TGTGCCAGCAGCTTAGGGGGACAGGGGGCGTCCTACGAGCAGTACTTC. Translation: CASSLGGQGASYEQYF. This chain uses TRBV7-8 with TRBJ2-7, with 12 bases lining up with TRBD1. Germline V lookup: CDR1 SGHVS, CDR2 FQNEAQ. CDR3 length: 16 residues. V was pared by 1 base and J by 1 base, with 2 bases of the junction left unmatched.